This TCR beta chain was recovered during a study of cytomegalovirus exposure and HLA in healthy donors. This clone has more than one count but fewer than ten. Other DNA sequences within the sample encode an identical CDR3. The PCR contained 60 Vbeta and 13 Jbeta primers. Data came from immunoSEQ multiplex PCR; TCRdb stores just in-frame clones and leaves some out. The repertoire has about 190,000 clones, around 83% of them found once; the top ten carry about 0.8%. Healthy people donating bone marrow made up the donors. CDR1 and CDR2 from the germline V gene are MNHEY and SVGAGI. The ends were cut back, 2 bases at V and 0 bases at J, with 5 bases in the middle. The CDR3 is made up of 13 amino acids.

The specimen sequenced was PBMCs. The chain has TRBV6-5 and TRBJ2-7, with a possible D match to TRBD1 (5 bases). This receptor was obtained from a woman aged 18-29 years in good health and CMV-seronegative. CDR3 loop: CASSYDSSYEQYF. The CDR3 DNA is TGTGCCAGCAGTTACGACAGCTCCTACGAGCAGTACTTC.